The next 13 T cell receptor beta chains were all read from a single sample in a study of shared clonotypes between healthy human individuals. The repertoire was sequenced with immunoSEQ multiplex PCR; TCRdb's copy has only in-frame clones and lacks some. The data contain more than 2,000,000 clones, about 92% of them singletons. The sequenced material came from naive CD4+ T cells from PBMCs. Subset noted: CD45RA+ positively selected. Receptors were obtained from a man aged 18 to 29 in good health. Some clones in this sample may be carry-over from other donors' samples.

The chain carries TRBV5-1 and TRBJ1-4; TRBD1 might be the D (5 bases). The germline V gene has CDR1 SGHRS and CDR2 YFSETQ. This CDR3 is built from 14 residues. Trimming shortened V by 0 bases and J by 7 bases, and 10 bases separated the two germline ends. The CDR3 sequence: CASSLGGYGEKLFF. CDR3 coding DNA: TGCGCCAGCAGCTTGGGGGGGTATGGTGAAAAACTGTTTTTT.

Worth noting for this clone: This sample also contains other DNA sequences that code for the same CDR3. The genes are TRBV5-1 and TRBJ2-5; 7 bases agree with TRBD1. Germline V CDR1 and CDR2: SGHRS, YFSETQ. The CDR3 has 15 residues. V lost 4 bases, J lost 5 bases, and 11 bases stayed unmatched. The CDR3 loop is CASSLLRQGGETQYF. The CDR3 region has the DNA TGCGCCAGCAGCCTATTGCGACAGGGTGGGGAGACCCAGTACTTC.

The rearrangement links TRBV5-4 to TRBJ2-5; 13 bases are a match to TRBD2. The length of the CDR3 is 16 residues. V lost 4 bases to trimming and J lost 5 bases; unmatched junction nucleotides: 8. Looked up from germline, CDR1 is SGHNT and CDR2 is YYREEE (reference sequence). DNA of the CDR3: TGTGCCAGCAGCCCCGAGGGACTAGCGGGGACGGAGACCCAGTACTTC. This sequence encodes CASSPEGLAGTETQYF.

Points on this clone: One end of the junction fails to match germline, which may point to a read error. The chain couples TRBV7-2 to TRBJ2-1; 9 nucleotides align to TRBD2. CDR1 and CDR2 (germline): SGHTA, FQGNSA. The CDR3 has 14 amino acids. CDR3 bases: TGTGCCAGCAGCTTAGCCCCCTTAGCGGGAGACCTCGTCTTC. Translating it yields CASSLAPLAGDLVF.

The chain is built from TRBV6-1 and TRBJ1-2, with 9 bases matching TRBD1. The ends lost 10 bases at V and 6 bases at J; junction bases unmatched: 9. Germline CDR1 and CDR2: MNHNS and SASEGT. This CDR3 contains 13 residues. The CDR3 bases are TGTGCCACCAAAGTGGGACAGGGTGATGGCTACACCTTC. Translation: CATKVGQGDGYTF.

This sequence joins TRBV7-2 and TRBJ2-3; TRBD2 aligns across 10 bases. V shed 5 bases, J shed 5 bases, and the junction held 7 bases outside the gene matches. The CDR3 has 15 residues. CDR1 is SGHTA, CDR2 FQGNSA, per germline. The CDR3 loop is CASSPSSGSVDTQYF. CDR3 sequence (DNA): TGTGCCAGCAGCCCATCTAGCGGGAGCGTAGATACGCAGTATTTT. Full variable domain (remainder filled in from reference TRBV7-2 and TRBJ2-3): GAGVSQSPSNKVTEKGKDVELRCDPISGHTALYWYRQSLGQGLEFLIYFQGNSAPDKSGLPSDRFSAERTGGSVSTLTIQRTQQEDSAVYLCASSPSSGSVDTQYFGPGTRLTVL.

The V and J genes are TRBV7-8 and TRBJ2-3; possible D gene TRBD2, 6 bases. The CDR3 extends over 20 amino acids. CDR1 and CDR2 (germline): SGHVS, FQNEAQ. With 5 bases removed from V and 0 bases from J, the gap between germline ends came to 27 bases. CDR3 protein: CASSPRKYSVAGSSTDTQYF. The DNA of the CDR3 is TGTGCCAGCAGCCCACGAAAATACAGCGTTGCGGGGTCTAGCACAGATACGCAGTATTTT.

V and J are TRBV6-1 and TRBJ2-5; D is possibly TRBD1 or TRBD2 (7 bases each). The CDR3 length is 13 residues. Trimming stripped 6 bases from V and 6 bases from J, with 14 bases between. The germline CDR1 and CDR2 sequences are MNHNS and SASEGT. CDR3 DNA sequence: TGTGCCAGCAGGGGAGGGGGCTTAAAGACCCAGTACTTC. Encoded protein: CASRGGGLKTQYF.

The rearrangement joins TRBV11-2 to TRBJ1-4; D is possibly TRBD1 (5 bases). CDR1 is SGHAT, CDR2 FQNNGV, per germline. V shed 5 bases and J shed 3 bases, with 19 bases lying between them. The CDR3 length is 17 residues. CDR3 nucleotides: TGTGCCAGCAGCCTCCGGAGAGGGACCTTCGCTAATGAAAAACTGTTTTTT. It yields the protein CASSLRRGTFANEKLFF.

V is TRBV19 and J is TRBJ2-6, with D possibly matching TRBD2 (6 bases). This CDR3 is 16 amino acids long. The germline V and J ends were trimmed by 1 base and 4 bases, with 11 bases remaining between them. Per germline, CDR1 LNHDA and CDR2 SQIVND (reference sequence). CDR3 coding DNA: TGTGCCAGTAGTATAGGTGGAGGGTTCGGGGCCAACGTCCTGACTTTC. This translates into CASSIGGGFGANVLTF.

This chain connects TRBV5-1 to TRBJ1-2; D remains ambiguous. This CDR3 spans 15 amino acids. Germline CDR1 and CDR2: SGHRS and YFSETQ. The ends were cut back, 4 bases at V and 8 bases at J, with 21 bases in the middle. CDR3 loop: CASSPRGFGFEGYTF. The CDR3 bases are TGCGCCAGCAGCCCGAGAGGGTTCGGTTTTGAGGGCTACACCTTC.

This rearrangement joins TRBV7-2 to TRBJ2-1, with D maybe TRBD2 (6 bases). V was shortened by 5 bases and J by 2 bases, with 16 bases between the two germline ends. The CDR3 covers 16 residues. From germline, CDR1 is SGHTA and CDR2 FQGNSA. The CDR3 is CASSPRRAGPYNEQFF. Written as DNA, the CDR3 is TGTGCCAGCAGCCCCAGGAGGGCAGGGCCCTACAATGAGCAGTTCTTC.

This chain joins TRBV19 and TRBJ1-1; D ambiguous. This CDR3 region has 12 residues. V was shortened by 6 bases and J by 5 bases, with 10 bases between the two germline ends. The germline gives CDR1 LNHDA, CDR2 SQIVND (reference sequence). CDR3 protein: CASRRVGTEAFF. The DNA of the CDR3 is TGTGCCAGTAGACGGGTGGGTACTGAAGCTTTCTTT.